This passage covers 29 T cell receptor beta chains from one sample sequenced in a study of blood T cell repertoires in COVID-19. Assay used: immunoSEQ multiplex PCR; TCRdb lists only in-frame clones, some missing. The repertoire holds 80,000 to 95,000 clones, with roughly 76% as singletons. Sequencing used peripheral blood. All receptors derive from an elderly woman with active or convalescent COVID-19.

The chain recombines TRBV6-5 with TRBJ1-2; no reliable D call. This CDR3 comprises 12 residues. Germline V lookup: CDR1 MNHEY, CDR2 SVGAGI. Trimming removed 7 bases from V and 2 bases from J, with 8 bases in between. CDR3 region: CASKNRNYGYTF. The CDR3 DNA follows: TGTGCCAGCAAGAACAGAAACTATGGCTACACCTTC.

This rearrangement joins TRBV11-2 to TRBJ1-2, with 7 bases identical to TRBD1. The junction had 9 bases not matched to a gene; V was cut back by 5 bases and J by 3 bases. Per the germline V gene, CDR1 is SGHAT and CDR2 is FQNNGV. The CDR3 covers 15 residues. The CDR3 DNA sequence: TGTGCCAGCAGCCCCGAAGTCGACAGGGACTATGGCTACACCTTC. Translation gives CASSPEVDRDYGYTF. The full variable domain, rest sourced from reference TRBV11-2 and TRBJ1-2, is EAGVAQSPRYKIIEKRQSVAFWCNPISGHATLYWYQQILGQGPKLLIQFQNNGVVDDSQLPKDRFSAERLKGVDSTLKIQPAKLEDSAVYLCASSPEVDRDYGYTFGSGTRLTVV.

This chain joins TRBV5-8 and TRBJ2-1, with D possibly TRBD2 on 5 matching bases. The V gene's germline CDR1 is SGHTS and CDR2 YDEGEE. The CDR3 spans 14 residues. V lost 5 bases to trimming and J lost 10 bases, with 19 bases between them. The chain's CDR3 is CASSNLAGKREQFF. The CDR3 DNA is TGTGCCAGCAGTAATTTGGCGGGCAAGAGGGAGCAGTTCTTC.

This clone has just a few counts. The J gene is TRBJ1-5, the V gene TRBV19; tentative D call: TRBD1 (5 bases). This CDR3 contains 15 residues. Between the trimmed V and J ends, which lost 5 bases and 2 bases, there was a span of 13 bases. In germline, CDR1 is LNHDA, CDR2 SQIVND (reference sequence). The CDR3 loop reads CASSVGREGNQPQHF. CDR3 coding DNA: TGTGCCAGTAGTGTAGGCAGGGAGGGCAATCAGCCCCAGCATTTT.

The chain's CDR3 is CASSYGKGAYEQYF. The DNA for the CDR3 is TGTGCCAGCAGTTATGGAAAGGGGGCTTACGAGCAGTACTTC. The V and J genes are TRBV6-5 and TRBJ2-7; 7 positions agree with TRBD1. Trimming removed 3 bases from V and 4 bases from J; junction bases left unmatched: 6. This CDR3 region has 14 residues. Germline CDR1 reads MNHEY; CDR2 reads SVGAGI.

The V and J genes are TRBV30 and TRBJ1-6; 7 bases map to TRBD1. Trimming took 4 bases from V and 10 from J; bases not matched to a gene: 7. The CDR3 sequence is 13 residues long. CDR1 GTSNPN and CDR2 SVGIG come from the germline V gene (reference sequence). The CDR3 sequence is CAWTDREASPLHF. Written as DNA, the CDR3 is TGTGCCTGGACTGACAGGGAAGCCTCACCCCTCCACTTT.

The chain is built from TRBV27 and TRBJ2-7; 7 bases are a match to TRBD1. Germline V lookup: CDR1 MNHEY, CDR2 SMNVEV (reference sequence). With 3 bases clipped from V and 6 bases from J, the junction kept 5 bases outside the gene matches. The CDR3 consists of 13 residues. As DNA, the CDR3 is TGTGCCAGCAGTTTCGGGGACAGAGCCGAGCAGTACTTC. This codes for CASSFGDRAEQYF.

V and J are TRBV29-1 and TRBJ1-1; TRBD1 agrees at 7 bases. V was clipped by 5 bases and J by 0 bases; unmatched bases: 3. The CDR3 consists of 13 residues. The germline V gene encodes CDR1 SQVTM and CDR2 ANQGSEA. CDR3 protein: CSVNRGMNTEAFF. The CDR3 DNA reads as TGCAGCGTTAACAGGGGAATGAACACTGAAGCTTTCTTT.

The rearrangement uses TRBV24-1 and TRBJ1-6; 9 bases match TRBD1. The CDR3 consists of 19 residues. Trimming removed 2 bases from V and 2 bases from J; junction bases left unmatched: 9. CDR1 and CDR2 (germline): KGHDR, SFDVKD. The CDR3 loop reads CATSDYWTGEIPYNSPLHF. DNA of the CDR3: TGTGCCACCAGTGATTATTGGACAGGGGAGATACCCTATAATTCACCCCTCCACTTT.

The chain joins TRBV5-1 to TRBJ2-5; the match to TRBD1 covers 8 bases. Germline V gene lookup returns CDR1 SGHRS and CDR2 YFSETQ. V lost 4 bases, J lost 2 bases, and 7 bases stayed unmatched. The CDR3 length is 15 residues. The CDR3 region has the DNA TGCGCCAGCAGCACCAACACAGGGGGACAAGAGACCCAGTACTTC. Translating gives CASSTNTGGQETQYF.

In this sample, this clone turned up a few times. This chain links TRBV19 with TRBJ1-1; D is possibly TRBD1 (5 bases). The CDR3 runs 13 residues. V was shortened by 6 bases and J by 3 bases, with 11 bases between the two germline ends. From germline, CDR1 is LNHDA and CDR2 SQIVND (reference sequence). The CDR3 coding sequence is TGTGCCAGTAGCAAAGGAGGGGACACTGAAGCTTTCTTT. It translates to CASSKGGDTEAFF.

The chain links TRBV7-8 to TRBJ2-2; TRBD2 aligns across 8 bases. This CDR3 comprises 17 residues. CDR1 is SGHVS and CDR2 is FQNEAQ in the germline V gene. The trim removed 4 bases at V and 6 bases at J, leaving 13 bases unmatched. The CDR3 nucleotides are TGTGCCAGCAGCTCTCGGGATTATAGCGGGGCCCCCGGGGAGCTGTTTTTT. It specifies CASSSRDYSGAPGELFF.

The V gene is TRBV15, the J gene TRBJ2-1; TRBD2 matches at 9 bases. CDR3 length: 15 amino acids. Germline V gene lookup returns CDR1 LNHNV and CDR2 YYDKDF (reference sequence). Unmatched junction bases numbered 4, after V lost 3 bases and J lost 4 bases. The CDR3 DNA follows: TGTGCCACCAGCAGGATAGCGGGGGCGTACAATGAGCAGTTCTTC. Translated: CATSRIAGAYNEQFF.

The gene calls are TRBV19 and TRBJ1-1, with 8 bases fitting TRBD1. Losses at the gene ends were 3 bases for V and 6 bases for J; bases not matched to a gene: 6. This CDR3 is built from 14 residues. Germline CDR1 LNHDA, CDR2 SQIVND (reference sequence). The CDR3: CASSIPNRGAEAFF. DNA of the CDR3: TGTGCCAGTAGTATCCCCAACAGGGGGGCTGAAGCTTTCTTT.

This clone occurred a few times. The gene calls are TRBV7-2 and TRBJ2-7; D remains unclear. Per germline, CDR1 SGHTA and CDR2 FQGNSA. The CDR3 loop spans 15 amino acids. Trimming stripped 1 base from V and 3 bases from J, with 13 bases between. The CDR3 DNA reads TGTGCCAGCAGCTTAGTGGGCATTAATGTCTACGAGCAGTACTTC. This sequence encodes CASSLVGINVYEQYF.

The V call is TRBV7-9, the J call TRBJ2-5; the match to TRBD2 covers 11 bases. From germline, CDR1 is SEHNR and CDR2 FQNEAQ (reference sequence). The CDR3 loop spans 16 amino acids. The junction had 6 bases not matched to a gene; V was cut back by 5 bases and J by 1 base. This CDR3 reads CASSRGLAVLQETQYF. CDR3 nucleotide sequence: TGTGCCAGCAGCCGGGGACTAGCGGTACTCCAAGAGACCCAGTACTTC.

V usage is TRBV10-3 and J usage is TRBJ1-5; 11 nucleotides align to TRBD1. CDR3 length equals 17 residues. The V and J ends lost 0 bases and 6 bases, in that order; junction bases with no gene match: 7. Germline assignment: CDR1 ENHRY and CDR2 SYGVKD. The CDR3 DNA reads as TGTGCCATCAGTGAGTCATTAGGACAGGGGGCTAGTCAGCCCCAGCATTTT. It codes for CAISESLGQGASQPQHF.

In nucleotides, the CDR3 is TGCGCCAGCAGCCAAGTGGCGGTCATTACGGGTGAAAAACTGTTTTTT. Amino acid sequence: CASSQVAVITGEKLFF. The chain couples TRBV4-1 to TRBJ1-4; D is undetermined. CDR1 is MGHRA and CDR2 is YSYEKL in the germline V gene. The CDR3 runs 16 residues. V was pared by 1 base and J by 7 bases, with 16 bases between.

V usage is TRBV6-2 or TRBV6-3 and J usage is TRBJ2-1; 10 bases agree with TRBD2. Germline CDR1 reads MNHEY; CDR2 reads SVGEGT. The junction had 7 bases not matched to a gene; V was cut back by 4 bases and J by 7 bases. The length of the CDR3 is 15 residues. The CDR3 reads CASSFERGGLNEQFF. The CDR3 bases are TGTGCCAGCAGTTTTGAGCGGGGGGGCCTTAATGAGCAGTTCTTC.

The chain recombines TRBV9 with TRBJ1-1; TRBD1 matches 7 bases. CDR1 and CDR2 from the germline V gene are SGDLS and YYNGEE. The junction had 9 bases not matched to a gene; V was cut back by 4 bases and J by 6 bases. The CDR3 runs to 14 residues. CDR3 bases: TGTGCCAGCAGCAGAGACAGGGTAGGATCTGAAGCTTTCTTT. Amino acids: CASSRDRVGSEAFF.

The J gene is TRBJ1-5, the V gene TRBV12-5; 7 nucleotides agree with TRBD1. V lost 3 bases to trimming and J lost 2 bases; unmatched junction nucleotides: 4. The CDR3 runs 15 residues. The V gene's germline CDR1 is LGHNT and CDR2 FRNRAP. The CDR3 sequence: CASGLSTGGNQPQHF. DNA for the CDR3: TGTGCTAGTGGTTTAAGCACAGGGGGCAATCAGCCCCAGCATTTT.

This clone was detected many times. The V gene is TRBV28, the J gene TRBJ1-6, with D perhaps TRBD1 (6 bases). The CDR3 runs to 17 residues. V was trimmed by 5 bases and J by 5 bases, leaving 19 bases between them. Germline V gene lookup returns CDR1 MDHEN and CDR2 SYDVKM. CDR3 sequence: CASSPRTVGLHNSPLHF. The CDR3 nucleotides read TGTGCCAGCAGTCCCCGGACAGTTGGACTCCATAATTCACCCCTCCACTTT.

The rearrangement links TRBV6-2 or TRBV6-3 to TRBJ2-5; D is uncertain. The CDR3 sequence is 15 residues long. CDR1 is MNHEY and CDR2 is SVGEGT in the germline V gene. V was clipped by 0 bases and J by 5 bases, with 13 bases between them. CDR3 sequence reads: CASSYSMNPRETQYF. The CDR3, as DNA: TGTGCCAGCAGTTACTCGATGAACCCCCGGGAGACCCAGTACTTC.

The chain carries TRBV30 and TRBJ1-2; tentatively, D is TRBD1 (5 bases). This CDR3 region has 14 residues. Germline assignment: CDR1 GTSNPN and CDR2 SVGIG (reference sequence). With 1 base removed from V and 7 bases from J, the gap between germline ends came to 16 bases. The CDR3 sequence: CAWSAGLTGGGYTF. CDR3 nucleotides: TGTGCCTGGAGTGCGGGGCTCACGGGGGGTGGCTACACCTTC.

V usage is TRBV5-1 and J usage is TRBJ1-1, with D tentatively TRBD1 (6 bases). V shed 1 base and J shed 2 bases, with 9 bases lying between them. Germline CDR1 is SGHRS and CDR2 is YFSETQ. This CDR3 spans 14 amino acids. CDR3 sequence (DNA): TGCGCCAGCAGCTTGTGGACAGATAACACTGAAGCTTTCTTT. Protein product: CASSLWTDNTEAFF.

The chain uses TRBV5-1 and TRBJ2-2; D possibly corresponds to TRBD1 (6 bases). In germline, CDR1 is SGHRS, CDR2 YFSETQ. The CDR3 is 16 residues long. V lost 4 bases, J lost 3 bases, and 16 bases lay in between. The CDR3 protein is CASSPRWGPDTGELFF. The CDR3 nucleotides are TGCGCCAGCAGCCCCCGGTGGGGGCCGGACACCGGGGAGCTGTTTTTT. Drawing the rest from reference TRBV5-1 and TRBJ2-2, the complete variable domain is KAGVTQTPRYLIKTRGQQVTLSCSPISGHRSVSWYQQTPGQGLQFLFEYFSETQRNKGNFPGRFSGRQFSNSRSEMNVSTLELGDSALYLCASSPRWGPDTGELFFGEGSRLTVL.

This chain links TRBV5-6 with TRBJ1-6; 9 bases agree with TRBD1. With V trimmed by 0 bases and J by 10 bases, 8 bases remained unmatched. The CDR3 consists of 16 residues. The germline gives CDR1 SGHDT, CDR2 YYEEEE. The CDR3 DNA reads TGTGCCAGCAGCTTGGGGACAGGGGAAAGAGGCTCACCCCTCCACTTT. This sequence encodes CASSLGTGERGSPLHF.

This clone has a handful of counts. The V and J genes are TRBV12-5 and TRBJ2-2, with TRBD2 as a possible D gene (6 bases). CDR1 and CDR2 (germline): LGHNT, FRNRAP. The CDR3 runs to 15 residues. Deletions cut 4 bases from V and 4 bases from J, with 13 bases between. The CDR3 bases are TGTGCTAGTGGTTATATGGGTAGCGGCACCGGGGAGCTGTTTTTT. Its translation: CASGYMGSGTGELFF.

The chain joins TRBV15 to TRBJ1-1; D is uncertain. V was trimmed by 9 bases and J by 0 bases, leaving 14 bases between them. The CDR3 sequence is 14 residues long. Germline V gives CDR1 LNHNV, CDR2 YYDKDF (reference sequence). The CDR3 loop is CATGPLGMNTEAFF. CDR3 coding DNA: TGTGCCACTGGGCCCCTGGGCATGAACACTGAAGCTTTCTTT. Full variable domain (rest looked up from reference TRBV15 and TRBJ1-1): DAMVIQNPRYQVTQFGKPVTLSCSQTLNHNVMYWYQQKSSQAPKLLFHYYDKDFNNEADTPDNFQSRRPNTSFCFLDIRSPGLGDTAMYLCATGPLGMNTEAFFGQGTRLTVV.